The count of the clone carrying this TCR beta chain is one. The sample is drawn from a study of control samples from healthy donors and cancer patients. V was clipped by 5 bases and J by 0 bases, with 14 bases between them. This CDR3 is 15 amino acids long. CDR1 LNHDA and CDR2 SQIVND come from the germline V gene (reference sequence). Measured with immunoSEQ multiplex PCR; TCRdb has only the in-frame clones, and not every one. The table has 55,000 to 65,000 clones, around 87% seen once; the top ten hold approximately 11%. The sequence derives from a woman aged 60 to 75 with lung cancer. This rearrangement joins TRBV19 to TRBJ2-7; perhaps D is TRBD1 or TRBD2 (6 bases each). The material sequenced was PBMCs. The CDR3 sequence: CASSRRGPISYEQYF. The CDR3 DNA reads TGTGCCAGTAGTCGCCGGGGGCCGATCTCCTACGAGCAGTACTTC.